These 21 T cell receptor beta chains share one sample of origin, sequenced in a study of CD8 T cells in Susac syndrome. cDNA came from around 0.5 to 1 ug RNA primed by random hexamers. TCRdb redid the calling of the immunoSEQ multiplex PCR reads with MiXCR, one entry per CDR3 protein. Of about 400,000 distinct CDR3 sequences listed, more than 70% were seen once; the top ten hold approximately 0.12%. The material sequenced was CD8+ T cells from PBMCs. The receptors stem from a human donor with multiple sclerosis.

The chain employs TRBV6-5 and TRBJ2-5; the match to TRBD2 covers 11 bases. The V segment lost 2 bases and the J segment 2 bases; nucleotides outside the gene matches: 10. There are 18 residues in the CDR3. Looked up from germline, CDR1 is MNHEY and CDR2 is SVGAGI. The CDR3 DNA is TGTGCCAGCAGTTACAACGGACTAGCGGGTGTTCCTCAAGAGACCCAGTACTTC. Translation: CASSYNGLAGVPQETQYF.

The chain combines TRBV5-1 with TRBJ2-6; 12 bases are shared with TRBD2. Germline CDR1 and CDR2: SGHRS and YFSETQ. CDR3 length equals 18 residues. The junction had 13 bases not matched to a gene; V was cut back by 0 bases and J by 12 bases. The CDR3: CASSLVVTSGSNRRVLTF. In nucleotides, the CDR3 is TGCGCCAGCAGCTTGGTGGTGACTAGCGGGAGCAATCGCCGCGTCCTGACTTTC. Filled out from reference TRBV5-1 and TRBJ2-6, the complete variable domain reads KAGVTQTPRYLIKTRGQQVTLSCSPISGHRSVSWYQQTPGQGLQFLFEYFSETQRNKGNFPGRFSGRQFSNSRSEMNVSTLELGDSALYLCASSLVVTSGSNRRVLTFGAGSRLTVL.

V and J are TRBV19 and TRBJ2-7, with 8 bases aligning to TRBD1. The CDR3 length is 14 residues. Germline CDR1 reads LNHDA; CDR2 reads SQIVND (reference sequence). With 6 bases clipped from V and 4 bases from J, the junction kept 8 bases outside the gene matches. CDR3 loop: CASSSGTGDYEQYF. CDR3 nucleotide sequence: TGTGCCAGTAGCAGTGGGACAGGTGATTACGAGCAGTACTTC.

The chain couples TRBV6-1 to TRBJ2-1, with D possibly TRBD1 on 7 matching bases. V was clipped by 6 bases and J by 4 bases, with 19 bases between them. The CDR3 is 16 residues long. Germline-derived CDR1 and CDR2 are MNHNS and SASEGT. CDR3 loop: CASRPVTGEAYNEQFF. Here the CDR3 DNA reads TGTGCCAGCAGACCCGTTACAGGGGAGGCGTACAATGAGCAGTTCTTC.

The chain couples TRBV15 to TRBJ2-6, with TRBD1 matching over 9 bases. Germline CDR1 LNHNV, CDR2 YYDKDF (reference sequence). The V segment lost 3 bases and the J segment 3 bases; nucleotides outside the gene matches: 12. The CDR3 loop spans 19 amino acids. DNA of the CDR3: TGTGCCACCAGCAGTGGTCCGGGACAGGGATTGCGTGGGGCCAACGTCCTGACTTTC. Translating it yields CATSSGPGQGLRGANVLTF.

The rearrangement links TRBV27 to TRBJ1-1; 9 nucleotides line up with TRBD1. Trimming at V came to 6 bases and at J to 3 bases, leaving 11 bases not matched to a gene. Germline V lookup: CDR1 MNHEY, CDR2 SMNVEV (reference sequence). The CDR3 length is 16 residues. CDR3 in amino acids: CASSSGQGYADTEAFF. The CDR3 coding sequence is TGTGCCAGCAGCTCGGGACAGGGTTATGCAGACACTGAAGCTTTCTTT.

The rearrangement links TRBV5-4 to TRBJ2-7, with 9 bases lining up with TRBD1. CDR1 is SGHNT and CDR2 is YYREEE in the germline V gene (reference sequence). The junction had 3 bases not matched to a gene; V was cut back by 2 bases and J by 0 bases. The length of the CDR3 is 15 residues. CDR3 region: CASSFDRGVSYEQYF. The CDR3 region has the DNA TGTGCCAGCAGCTTTGACAGGGGGGTCTCCTACGAGCAGTACTTC.

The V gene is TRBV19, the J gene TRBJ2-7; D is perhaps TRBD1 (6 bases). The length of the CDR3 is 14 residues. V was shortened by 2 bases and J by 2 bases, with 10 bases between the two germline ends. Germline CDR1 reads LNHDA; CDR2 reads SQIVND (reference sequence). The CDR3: CASSISRGAYEQYF. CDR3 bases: TGTGCCAGTAGTATATCCAGGGGTGCCTACGAGCAGTACTTC.

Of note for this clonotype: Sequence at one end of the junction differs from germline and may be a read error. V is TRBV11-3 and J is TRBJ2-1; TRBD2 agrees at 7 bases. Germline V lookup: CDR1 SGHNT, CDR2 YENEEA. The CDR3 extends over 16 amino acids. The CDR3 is CASSSLAGATYDEQFF. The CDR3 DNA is TGTGCCAGCAGCTCCCTCGCGGGAGCAACCTACGATGAGCAGTTCTTC.

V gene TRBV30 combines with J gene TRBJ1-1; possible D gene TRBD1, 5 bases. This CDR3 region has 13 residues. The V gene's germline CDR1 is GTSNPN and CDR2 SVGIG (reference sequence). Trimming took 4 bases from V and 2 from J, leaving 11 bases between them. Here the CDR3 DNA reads TGTGCCTGGACTGACGGGACTAACACTGAAGCTTTCTTT. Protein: CAWTDGTNTEAFF.

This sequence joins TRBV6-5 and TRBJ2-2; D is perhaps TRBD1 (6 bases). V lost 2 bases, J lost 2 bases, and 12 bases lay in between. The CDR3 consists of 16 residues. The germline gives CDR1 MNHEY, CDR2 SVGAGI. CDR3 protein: CASSYPKGGNTGELFF. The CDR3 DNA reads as TGTGCCAGCAGTTACCCGAAAGGGGGAAACACCGGGGAGCTGTTTTTT.

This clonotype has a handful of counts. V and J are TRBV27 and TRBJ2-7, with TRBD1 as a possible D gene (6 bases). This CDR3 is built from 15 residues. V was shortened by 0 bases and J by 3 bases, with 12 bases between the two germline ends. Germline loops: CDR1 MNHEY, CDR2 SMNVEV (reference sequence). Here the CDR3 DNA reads TGTGCCAGCAGTTTATCGACAGGACCCTTCTACGAGCAGTACTTC. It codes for CASSLSTGPFYEQYF.

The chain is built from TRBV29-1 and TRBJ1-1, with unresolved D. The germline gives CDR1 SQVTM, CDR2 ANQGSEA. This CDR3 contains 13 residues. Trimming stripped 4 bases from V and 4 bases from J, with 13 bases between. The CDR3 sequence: CSVGARKVTEAFF. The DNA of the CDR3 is TGCAGCGTTGGAGCTCGGAAAGTCACTGAAGCTTTCTTT.

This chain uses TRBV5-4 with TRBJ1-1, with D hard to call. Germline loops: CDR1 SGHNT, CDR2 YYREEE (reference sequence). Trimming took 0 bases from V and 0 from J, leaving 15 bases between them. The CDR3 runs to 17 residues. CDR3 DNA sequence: TGTGCCAGCAGCTTGGCCTCCTCCCCTTGGATGAACACTGAAGCTTTCTTT. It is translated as CASSLASSPWMNTEAFF. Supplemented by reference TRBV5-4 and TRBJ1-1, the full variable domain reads ETGVTQSPTHLIKTRGQQVTLRCSSQSGHNTVSWYQQALGQGPQFIFQYYREEENGRGNFPPRFSGLQFPNYSSELNVNALELDDSALYLCASSLASSPWMNTEAFFGQGTRLTVV.

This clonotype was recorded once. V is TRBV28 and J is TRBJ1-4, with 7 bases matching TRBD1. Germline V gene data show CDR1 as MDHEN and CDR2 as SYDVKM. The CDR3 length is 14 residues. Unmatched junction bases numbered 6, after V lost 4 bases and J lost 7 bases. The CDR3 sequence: CASSSGGSSEKLFF. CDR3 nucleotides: TGTGCCAGCAGTTCAGGGGGGTCGAGTGAAAAACTGTTTTTT.

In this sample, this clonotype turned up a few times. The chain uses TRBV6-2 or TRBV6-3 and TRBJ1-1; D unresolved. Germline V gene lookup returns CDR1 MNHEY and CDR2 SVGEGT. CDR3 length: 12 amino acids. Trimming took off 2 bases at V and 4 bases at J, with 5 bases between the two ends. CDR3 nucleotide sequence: TGTGCCAGCAGTTACGGCCTCACTGAAGCTTTCTTT. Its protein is CASSYGLTEAFF.

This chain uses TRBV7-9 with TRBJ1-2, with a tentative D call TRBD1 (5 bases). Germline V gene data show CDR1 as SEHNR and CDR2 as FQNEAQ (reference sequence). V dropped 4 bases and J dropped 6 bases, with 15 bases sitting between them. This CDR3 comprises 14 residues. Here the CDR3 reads CASSSGTREHGYTF. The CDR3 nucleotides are TGTGCCAGCAGCTCTGGGACCAGGGAGCATGGCTACACCTTC.

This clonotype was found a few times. CDR3 DNA: TGTGCCAGTAGCCTTAGTCCTTACAATGAGCAGTTCTTC. It specifies CASSLSPYNEQFF. This chain joins TRBV27 and TRBJ2-1, with no clear D. Trimming left V 9 bases short and J 4 bases short, with 13 bases between. The V gene's germline CDR1 is MNHEY and CDR2 SMNVEV (reference sequence). This CDR3 is built from 13 residues.

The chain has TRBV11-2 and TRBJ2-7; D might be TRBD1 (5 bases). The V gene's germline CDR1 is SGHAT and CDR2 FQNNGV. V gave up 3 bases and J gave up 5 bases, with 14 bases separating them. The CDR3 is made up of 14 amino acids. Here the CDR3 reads CASSLTQVFNEQYF. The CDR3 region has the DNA TGTGCCAGCAGCTTGACACAGGTTTTCAACGAGCAGTACTTC.

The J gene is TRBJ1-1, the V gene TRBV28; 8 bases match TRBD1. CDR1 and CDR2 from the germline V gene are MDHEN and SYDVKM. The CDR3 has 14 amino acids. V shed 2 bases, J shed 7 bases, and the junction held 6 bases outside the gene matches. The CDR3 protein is CASSLAGGADEAFF. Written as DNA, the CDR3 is TGTGCCAGCAGTTTAGCAGGGGGCGCCGATGAAGCTTTCTTT. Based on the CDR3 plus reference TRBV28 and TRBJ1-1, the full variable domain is DVKVTQSSRYLVKRTGEKVFLECVQDMDHENMFWYRQDPGLGLRLIYFSYDVKMKEKGDIPEGYSVSREKKERFSLILESASTNQTSMYLCASSLAGGADEAFFGQGTRLTVV.

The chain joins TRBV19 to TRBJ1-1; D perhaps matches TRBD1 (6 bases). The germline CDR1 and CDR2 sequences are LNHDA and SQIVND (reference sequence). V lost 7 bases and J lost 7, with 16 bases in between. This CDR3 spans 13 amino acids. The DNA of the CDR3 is TGTGCCAGTATACCGACCAGGGGCAATGAAGCTTTCTTT. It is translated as CASIPTRGNEAFF.